Below, one T cell receptor (beta chain) is given with its context. Its antigen is currently unknown. Sequencing used immunoSEQ multiplex PCR; TCRdb keeps in-frame clones, though not all of them. This table has 35,000 to 45,000 clones, around three quarters appearing once. This record comes from a study of T cell responses to AZD1222 COVID-19 vaccine. Study details: Second doses were pooled across both intervals (about 4 or about 12 weeks).

From germline, CDR1 is MNHEY and CDR2 SMNVEV (reference sequence). This CDR3 contains 15 residues. V dropped 5 bases and J dropped 1; count of bases not matched to a gene: 7. Study-level results: After the peak T cell response, and only then, were repertoires sampled. The donor cohort was predominantly white British with a female majority, and clonal diversity may have been underestimated.

The material was peripheral blood, obtained on day 0 of AZD1222 vaccination. The receptor's source is an adult in good health. The rearrangement links TRBV27 to TRBJ1-2; 7 bases match TRBD1. The CDR3 reads CASSAYWDSNYGYTF. For the CDR3, the DNA is TGTGCCAGCAGTGCATACTGGGACAGTAACTATGGCTACACCTTC.